The 10 T cell receptor beta chains below come from one sample, sequenced in a study of T-cell reconstitution after alpha-beta-depleted transplantation in children. This sample's TCRbeta library carried unique molecular identifier barcodes. MiXCR was run by TCRdb on the PCR reads, yielding one entry per CDR3 protein. The sample has 45,000 to 70,000 distinct CDR3 sequences; approximately 43% are singletons. The source was PBMCs, mostly from graft donor cells, collected 360 days after TCRalphabeta/CD19-depleted stem cell transplant. The receptor set was obtained from a male patient between 5 and 17 years old who had a stem cell transplant for acute lymphoblastic leukemia, so the T cells may come from the graft donor.

The gene calls are TRBV5-8 and TRBJ1-1; D perhaps matches TRBD1 (5 bases). Trimming removed 0 bases from V and 7 bases from J, with 22 bases in between. CDR1 is SGHTS and CDR2 is YDEGEE in the germline V gene. The CDR3 is 17 residues long. The CDR3 DNA follows: TGTGCCAGCAGCTTGGTTGACTCCTTGACAGAATCATATGAAGCTTTCTTT. Its protein product is CASSLVDSLTESYEAFF. The variable domain in full, with the rest retrieved from reference TRBV5-8 and TRBJ1-1, is EAGVTQSPTHLIKTRGQQATLRCSPISGHTSVYWYQQALGLGLQFLLWYDEGEERNRGNFPPRFSGRQFPNYSSELNVNALELEDSALYLCASSLVDSLTESYEAFFGQGTRLTVV.

This clonotype was counted only a few times. The chain couples TRBV11-2 to TRBJ2-5, with TRBD2 matching 7 bases. Germline CDR1 SGHAT, CDR2 FQNNGV. The trim removed 3 bases at V and 2 bases at J, leaving 3 bases unmatched. The CDR3 extends over 14 amino acids. The CDR3 nucleotides read TGTGCCAGCAGCTTCGGACTAGGGCAAGAGACCCAGTACTTC. Its protein product is CASSFGLGQETQYF.

With regard to this clonotype: Sequence at one end of the junction differs from germline and may be a read error. The chain has TRBV9 and TRBJ2-3; the D gene is possibly TRBD1 (5 bases). This CDR3 region has 15 residues. Looked up from germline, CDR1 is SGDLS and CDR2 is YYNGEE. The DNA for the CDR3 is TGCCAGCAGCGTAGAGGCGGACACCGCACAGATACGCAGTATTTT. Protein sequence: CQQRRGGHRTDTQYF.

The rearrangement links TRBV29-1 to TRBJ2-7, with D unresolved. V lost 5 bases and J 5 bases, leaving 7 bases between the germline ends. The CDR3 is 10 amino acids. CDR1 and CDR2 (germline): SQVTM, ANQGSEA. Here the CDR3 reads CSVWWDEQYF. CDR3 nucleotide sequence: TGCAGCGTTTGGTGGGACGAGCAGTACTTC.

This clonotype was seen more than once but under ten times. The chain combines TRBV3-1 with TRBJ1-1, with D tentatively TRBD1 (5 bases). The V end was cut by 1 base, the J end by 0 bases, with 12 bases between. CDR3 length: 16 amino acids. Germline lookup yields CDR1 LGHDT and CDR2 YNNKEL (reference sequence). The CDR3 sequence is CASSQGARVMNTEAFF. The CDR3 DNA follows: TGTGCCAGCAGCCAAGGGGCCAGGGTTATGAACACTGAAGCTTTCTTT.

This rearrangement joins TRBV6-2 or TRBV6-3 to TRBJ2-1; the match to TRBD2 covers 14 bases. Trimming took 2 bases from V and 0 from J; bases not matched to a gene: 6. Germline V lookup: CDR1 MNHEY, CDR2 SVGEGT. This CDR3 spans 19 amino acids. This chain's CDR3 is CASSYPGTSGGSSYNEQFF. In DNA form, the CDR3 reads TGTGCCAGCAGTTACCCCGGGACTAGCGGGGGTAGCTCCTACAATGAGCAGTTCTTC.

This clonotype was counted many times. The CDR3 reads CASSPVSGRVDNEQFF. For the CDR3, the DNA is TGTGCCAGCAGTCCTGTTAGCGGGAGAGTGGACAATGAGCAGTTCTTC. The chain carries TRBV12-3 or TRBV12-4 and TRBJ2-1; TRBD2 matches at 9 bases. V dropped 5 bases and J dropped 5; count of bases not matched to a gene: 10. The CDR3 covers 16 residues.

In this sample, this clonotype turned up a few times. The V and J genes are TRBV6-6 and TRBJ2-5; no clear D. V was shortened by 7 bases and J by 1 base, with 10 bases between the two germline ends. This CDR3 has 13 residues. CDR1 is MNHNY, CDR2 SVGAGI, per germline (reference sequence). CDR3 residues: CASKGQFQETQYF. Here the CDR3 DNA reads TGTGCCAGCAAAGGCCAGTTCCAAGAGACCCAGTACTTC.

Ten or more counts support this clonotype. The V gene is TRBV6-2 or TRBV6-3, the J gene TRBJ2-3, with D possibly being TRBD2 (6 bases). The V end was cut by 2 bases, the J end by 5 bases, with 11 bases between. CDR3 length equals 14 residues. The germline CDR1 and CDR2 sequences are MNHEY and SVGEGT. The CDR3 sequence is CASSYAVGGDTQYF. The CDR3 DNA is TGTGCCAGCAGTTACGCCGTCGGGGGAGATACGCAGTATTTT.

This clonotype appeared once. V gene TRBV6-1 combines with J gene TRBJ2-1, with D possibly matching TRBD1 (5 bases). CDR1 MNHNS and CDR2 SASEGT come from the germline V gene. The CDR3 loop spans 16 amino acids. V dropped 1 base and J dropped 0 bases, with 10 bases sitting between them. The CDR3 spells CASSEGGLSSYNEQFF. The CDR3, as DNA: TGTGCCAGCAGTGAAGGGGGCCTGAGCTCCTACAATGAGCAGTTCTTC.